The 25 T cell receptor beta chains below all came from one sample that was sequenced in a study of T cells after yellow fever vaccination. TCRdb passed the 5' RACE reads through MiXCR, listing each CDR3 protein once. The table shows a few hundred thousand distinct CDR3 sequences, with around 8.1% occurring only once. The starting material was PBMCs, obtained roughly 46 days after the first yellow fever vaccination. The receptors come from a man aged 18 to 35 who received the YFV17D yellow fever vaccine.

At least ten counts were recorded for this clonotype. V gene TRBV6-5 combines with J gene TRBJ1-6, with D tentatively TRBD1 (6 bases). Per the germline V gene, CDR1 is MNHEY and CDR2 is SVGAGI. The CDR3 contains 15 residues. V lost 6 bases, J lost 5 bases, and 14 bases lay in between. CDR3 loop: CASRMDRGNNSPLHF. The CDR3, as DNA: TGTGCCAGCAGAATGGACAGAGGGAATAATTCACCCCTCCACTTT.

This sequence joins TRBV6-2 or TRBV6-3 and TRBJ1-1; D is possibly TRBD1 (6 bases). The V gene's germline CDR1 is MNHEY and CDR2 SVGEGT. Between the trimmed V and J ends, which lost 8 bases and 6 bases, there was a span of 10 bases. The length of the CDR3 is 11 residues. CDR3 amino acids: CASGEGAEAFF. DNA for the CDR3: TGTGCCAGCGGGGAGGGGGCTGAAGCTTTCTTT.

This clonotype has only a few counts. This chain connects TRBV3-1 to TRBJ2-5, with D possibly being TRBD2 (7 bases). The V and J ends lost 4 bases and 2 bases respectively, with 20 bases between them. This CDR3 is built from 17 residues. Germline assignment: CDR1 LGHDT and CDR2 YNNKEL (reference sequence). The CDR3 region is CASSPRGANPKQETQYF. DNA for the CDR3: TGTGCCAGCAGCCCCCGGGGGGCTAACCCAAAACAAGAGACCCAGTACTTC.

The table lists this clonotype with a few counts. The chain employs TRBV4-3 and TRBJ2-1; 8 nucleotides align to TRBD2. With V trimmed by 0 bases and J by 6 bases, 7 bases remained unmatched. Germline CDR1 LGHNA, CDR2 YSLEER. The CDR3 loop spans 16 amino acids. CDR3 loop: CASSQDLTGGGNEQFF. In DNA, the CDR3 is TGCGCCAGCAGCCAAGATTTAACGGGGGGGGGCAATGAGCAGTTCTTC.

The rearrangement uses TRBV5-1 and TRBJ1-3; a possible D gene is TRBD1 (5 bases). The CDR3 length is 14 residues. CDR1 is SGHRS and CDR2 is YFSETQ in the germline V gene. The V gene lost 4 bases and the J gene lost 4 bases, with 12 bases spanning the gap. In DNA, the CDR3 is TGCGCCAGCAGCCCTGGAGGGGTCGGAAACACCATATATTTT. Protein sequence: CASSPGGVGNTIYF.

The sample holds many counts of this clonotype. The chain employs TRBV6-2 or TRBV6-3 and TRBJ2-3, with a tentative D call TRBD2 (5 bases). Looked up from germline, CDR1 is MNHEY and CDR2 is SVGEGT. The CDR3 contains 12 residues. V was shortened by 2 bases and J by 5 bases, with 5 bases between the two germline ends. In DNA form, the CDR3 reads TGTGCCAGCAGTTACCGGGAAGATACGCAGTATTTT. This translates into CASSYREDTQYF.

In this sample, this clonotype turned up many times. The chain joins TRBV5-1 to TRBJ1-1; TRBD1 matches at 11 bases. V lost 4 bases and J lost 5; bases outside the gene matches: 4. There are 14 residues in the CDR3. Germline CDR1 reads SGHRS; CDR2 reads YFSETQ. CDR3 protein: CASSPGTGGTEAFF. The CDR3 nucleotides are TGCGCCAGCAGCCCTGGGACAGGGGGAACTGAAGCTTTCTTT.

The CDR3 sequence: CASLNSLNTEAFF. The DNA for the CDR3 is TGTGCCAGCCTAAACAGCCTGAACACTGAAGCTTTCTTT. The chain recombines TRBV6-1 with TRBJ1-1; D is ambiguous. The CDR3 length is 13 residues. V shed 8 bases and J shed 0 bases, with 10 bases lying between them. Germline CDR1 is MNHNS and CDR2 is SASEGT.

CDR3 nucleotide sequence: TGCGCCAGCAGCTTGGCCTCTCGTTCACCCCTCCACTTT. Its translation is CASSLASRSPLHF. This sequence joins TRBV5-1 and TRBJ1-6; no reliable D call. V gave up 0 bases and J gave up 9 bases, with 7 bases separating them. The CDR3 is 13 residues long. Germline V lookup: CDR1 SGHRS, CDR2 YFSETQ.

CDR3 region: CASRPSHDSLGVTQYF. CDR3 DNA sequence: TGTGCCAGCAGGCCCTCACATGATTCTCTGGGAGTGACCCAGTACTTC. The chain couples TRBV27 to TRBJ2-5; D may be TRBD2 (5 bases). The V end lost 6 bases, the J end lost 7 bases, and 24 bases lay between the germline ends. CDR3 length: 16 amino acids. CDR1 and CDR2 (germline): MNHEY, SMNVEV (reference sequence).

The chain recombines TRBV5-1 with TRBJ1-6, with a possible D match to TRBD1 (5 bases). V lost 0 bases and J 8 bases, leaving 18 bases between the germline ends. The CDR3 has 17 amino acids. Germline V gene data show CDR1 as SGHRS and CDR2 as YFSETQ. CDR3 sequence reads: CASSLVGGTLPHSPLHF. The CDR3 nucleotides read TGCGCCAGCAGCTTGGTCGGAGGGACCCTTCCGCATTCACCCCTCCACTTT. The full variable domain, completed using reference TRBV5-1 and TRBJ1-6, is KAGVTQTPRYLIKTRGQQVTLSCSPISGHRSVSWYQQTPGQGLQFLFEYFSETQRNKGNFPGRFSGRQFSNSRSEMNVSTLELGDSALYLCASSLVGGTLPHSPLHFGNGTRLTVT.

CDR3 DNA sequence: TGTGCCAGCAGCTTAGCAGGAACCGTTGGCACTGAAGCTTTCTTT. This translates into CASSLAGTVGTEAFF. The V gene is TRBV5-4, the J gene TRBJ1-1; no definite D call. With 2 bases removed from V and 4 bases from J, the gap between germline ends came to 15 bases. The germline V gene encodes CDR1 SGHNT and CDR2 YYREEE (reference sequence). The CDR3 spans 15 residues.

This sequence joins TRBV27 and TRBJ2-3; no firm D call. The germline V gene has CDR1 MNHEY and CDR2 SMNVEV (reference sequence). The CDR3 covers 16 residues. V was shortened by 8 bases and J by 0 bases, with 18 bases between the two germline ends. CDR3 DNA: TGTGCCAGCGCGTTCGCGCCAACGACTAGCACAGATACGCAGTATTTT. The encoded protein is CASAFAPTTSTDTQYF.

V usage is TRBV18 and J usage is TRBJ2-7, with D possibly TRBD2 on 6 matching bases. V was trimmed by 3 bases and J by 6 bases, leaving 9 bases between them. The length of the CDR3 is 12 residues. Germline CDR1 is KGHSH and CDR2 is LQKENI. The CDR3 nucleotides read TGTGCCAGCTCACCCGGAGGGGCCGAGCAGTACGTC. This sequence encodes CASSPGGAEQYV.

In its sample, this clonotype was seen a few times. The chain is built from TRBV5-1 and TRBJ2-2, with TRBD1 matching over 7 bases. The CDR3 is 17 residues long. Trimming at V came to 4 bases and at J to 4 bases, leaving 13 bases not matched to a gene. The germline CDR1 and CDR2 sequences are SGHRS and YFSETQ. CDR3 in DNA: TGCGCCAGCAGCATGGGGGCTAGACAGGGATCCACCGGGGAGCTGTTTTTT. Encoded protein: CASSMGARQGSTGELFF.

The rearrangement joins TRBV5-1 to TRBJ2-7; 7 nucleotides line up with TRBD2. Germline V lookup: CDR1 SGHRS, CDR2 YFSETQ. The ends lost 3 bases at V and 2 bases at J; junction bases unmatched: 5. CDR3 length equals 14 residues. This CDR3 reads CASSSGGTTYEQYF. The CDR3 DNA is TGCGCCAGCAGCTCCGGGGGGACTACCTACGAGCAGTACTTC.

The CDR3 region is CSAPDRTNEKLFF. Written as DNA, the CDR3 is TGCAGTGCTCCGGACAGGACTAATGAAAAACTGTTTTTT. This chain links TRBV20-1 with TRBJ1-4, with 7 bases fitting TRBD1. The ends lost 5 bases at V and 2 bases at J; junction bases unmatched: 2. The CDR3 sequence is 13 residues long. Germline V gene sequence: CDR1 DFQATT, CDR2 SNEGSKA (reference sequence).

This clonotype was seen more than once but under ten times. The V call is TRBV19, the J call TRBJ1-2; D not resolved. The CDR3 has 13 residues. Trimming took 3 bases from V and 0 from J, leaving 5 bases between them. Germline CDR1 reads LNHDA; CDR2 reads SQIVND (reference sequence). The CDR3 nucleotides are TGTGCCAGTAGTATTGGGGCTAACTATGGCTACACCTTC. Translated, it gives CASSIGANYGYTF. The full variable domain, with the rest looked up from reference TRBV19 and TRBJ1-2, is DGGITQSPKYLFRKEGQNVTLSCEQNLNHDAMYWYRQDPGQGLRLIYYSQIVNDFQKGDIAEGYSVSREKKESFPLTVTSAQKNPTAFYLCASSIGANYGYTFGSGTRLTVV.

The J gene is TRBJ1-6, the V gene TRBV9; D unresolved. Germline values: CDR1 SGDLS, CDR2 YYNGEE. Deletions cut 0 bases from V and 13 bases from J, with 11 bases between. This CDR3 has 13 residues. In DNA, the CDR3 is TGTGCCAGCAGCGTAGGAGGCAGCTCGCCCCTCCACTTT. Protein sequence: CASSVGGSSPLHF. Full variable domain (rest looked up from reference TRBV9 and TRBJ1-6): DSGVTQTPKHLITATGQRVTLRCSPRSGDLSVYWYQQSLDQGLQFLIQYYNGEERAKGNILERFSAQQFPDLHSELNLSSLELGDSALYFCASSVGGSSPLHFGNGTRLTVT.

This clonotype was counted a single time. V is TRBV18 and J is TRBJ2-1; D is perhaps TRBD2 (7 bases). Germline loops: CDR1 KGHSH, CDR2 LQKENI. V was pared by 6 bases and J by 9 bases, with 18 bases between. The CDR3 sequence is 14 residues long. Here the CDR3 DNA reads TGTGCCAGCTCGTATCGAGGGGGGGCGGCTGAGCAGTTCTTC. It encodes CASSYRGGAAEQFF.

The J gene is TRBJ2-7, the V gene TRBV12-3 or TRBV12-4, with 10 bases fitting TRBD2. This CDR3 spans 14 amino acids. Losses at the gene ends were 6 bases for V and 3 bases for J; bases not matched to a gene: 5. CDR3: CASSIAGGDYEQYF. In DNA form, the CDR3 reads TGTGCCAGCAGCATAGCGGGGGGCGACTACGAGCAGTACTTC.

This clonotype was counted between two and nine times. The chain carries TRBV30 and TRBJ2-7, with TRBD1 identical over 8 bases. Germline V gene lookup returns CDR1 GTSNPN and CDR2 SVGIG (reference sequence). Trimming removed 0 bases from V and 3 bases from J; junction bases left unmatched: 4. This CDR3 is 14 amino acids long. CDR3 DNA sequence: TGTGCCTGGAGTGTAGGGACAGGCCTCTACGAGCAGTACTTC. Translation gives CAWSVGTGLYEQYF.

The chain carries TRBV6-2 or TRBV6-3 and TRBJ2-7; D call uncertain. The CDR3 sequence is 17 residues long. The germline gives CDR1 MNHEY, CDR2 SVGEGT. Trimming stripped 0 bases from V and 3 bases from J, with 18 bases between. The CDR3 DNA is TGTGCCAGCAGTTACTCTATGGACCAGACGAGTTTCTACGAGCAGTACTTC. Its protein is CASSYSMDQTSFYEQYF.

The sample holds many counts of this clonotype. This chain connects TRBV10-3 to TRBJ2-4; D is perhaps TRBD1 (5 bases). Germline V gives CDR1 ENHRY, CDR2 SYGVKD. V shed 4 bases and J shed 8 bases, with 12 bases lying between them. The CDR3 contains 13 residues. The CDR3 DNA reads as TGTGCCATCAGTGGGCAGGGCACGCACATTCAGTACTTC. Translation gives CAISGQGTHIQYF.

This clonotype was picked up a small number of times. This chain joins TRBV1 and TRBJ2-1; TRBD2 is the table's D call, not checked against the DNA. TRBV1 is given as a pseudogene. CDR3 length: 18 amino acids. CDR3 DNA sequence: TGCACCAGCAGCCAAGATCCCCTACTAGCGGGGACCCACAATGAGCAGTTCTTC. Protein sequence: CTSSQDPLLAGTHNEQFF.